This is a list of T cell receptor beta chains from one sample in a study of CD8+CD57+ T cells in acquired aplastic anemia. A single record per CDR3 protein comes from TCRdb applying MiXCR to the reads. The data show 220,000 or so distinct CDR3 sequences, about 62% seen once. Sample: sorted CD4+, CD8+, or CD8+CD57+ T cells (not recorded which) from PBMCs. Every receptor here comes from a human donor with aplastic anemia. CDR3s include the opening cysteine and the closing phenylalanine or tryptophan. The D gene is left open where the match is weak. The listing skips clone size in some rows; elsewhere it reads once, few, many or a size class.

clone size,D gene,V gene,J gene,CDR3 DNA,CDR3 protein
many,NA,TRBV11-2,TRBJ2-3,TGTGCCACCGGGCTCAGTGGGGGAGATACGCAGTATTTT,CATGLSGGDTQYF
NA,NA,TRBV5-1,TRBJ1-1,TGCGCCAGCAGCTCAGTGGGATTGCCGAACATGAACACTGAAGCTTTCTTT,CASSSVGLPNMNTEAFF
NA,NA,TRBV7-9,TRBJ2-1,TGTGCCAGCAGGGGAGAGGGTGGGTACAATGAGCAGTTCTTC,CASRGEGGYNEQFF
few,NA,TRBV10-3,TRBJ1-2,TGTGCCACGGCCGGGACAAACTATGGCTACACCTTC,CATAGTNYGYTF
NA,TRBD1,TRBV15,TRBJ1-1,TGTGCCACCAGCAGACCATTTCCCGACAGGGGACGGGCTCACATGAACACTGAAGCTTTCTTT,CATSRPFPDRGRAHMNTEAFF
few,NA,TRBV12-3/TRBV12-4,TRBJ1-2,TGTGCCAGCAGTCCGGGTAGCAGCTATGGCTACACCTTC,CASSPGSSYGYTF
NA,NA,TRBV7-9,TRBJ2-5,TGTGCCAGCAGCCCTCCCTCAGGGAATGGAGAGACCCAGTACTTC,CASSPPSGNGETQYF
NA,NA,TRBV7-8,TRBJ1-4,TGTGCCAGCAGCGCTGGTGGAAATGAAAAACTGTTTTTT,CASSAGGNEKLFF
NA,TRBD1,TRBV7-9,TRBJ1-5,TGTGCCAGCAGCTCACGGACAGGGAATCAGCCCCAGCATTTT,CASSSRTGNQPQHF
NA,NA,TRBV24-1,TRBJ2-1,TGTGCCACCAGTGGACAGCTCAATGAGCAGTTCTTC,CATSGQLNEQFF
NA,TRBD1,TRBV5-6,TRBJ2-1,TGTGCCAGCAGCTTGGGGGGGACAGGGGTTCAGTTCTTC,CASSLGGTGVQFF
NA,TRBD2,TRBV24-1,TRBJ2-1,TGTGCCACCAGCCCCTCCGGACTAGCGGGAGCGAATGAGCAGTTCTTC,CATSPSGLAGANEQFF
NA,NA,TRBV7-8,TRBJ2-1,TGTGCCAGCAGCTCTGAACCTTACCTAGCCCGAAACAATGAGCAGTTCTTC,CASSSEPYLARNNEQFF
few,NA,TRBV10-3,TRBJ2-7,TGTGCCATCAGTGAGTCTCTAGAAGTGGACGAGCAGTACTTC,CAISESLEVDEQYF
NA,TRBD2,TRBV7-7,TRBJ2-7,TGTGCCAGCAGCTTAGGCTCCAGCGGGGGAACCTACGAGCAGTACTTC,CASSLGSSGGTYEQYF
NA,TRBD2,TRBV7-9,TRBJ2-5,TGTGCCAGCAGTGAATCGGGACTACCCCAAGAGACCCAGTACTTC,CASSESGLPQETQYF
NA,TRBD1,TRBV24-1,TRBJ1-2,TGTGCCACCAGTGAGTGGACAGGAGGCTACACCTTC,CATSEWTGGYTF
NA,NA,TRBV19,TRBJ1-2,TGTGCCAGTAGTATTGACCAGATTTATGGCTACACCTTC,CASSIDQIYGYTF
NA,NA,TRBV12-3/TRBV12-4,TRBJ2-5,TGTGCCAGCAGTTTGAGGCAGGGAGGAGCTGAGACCCAGTACTTC,CASSLRQGGAETQYF
NA,NA,TRBV15,TRBJ2-6,TGTGCCACCAGTTTGCGCTCAGGGGCCAACGTCCTGACTTTC,CATSLRSGANVLTF
NA,TRBD1,TRBV25-1,TRBJ1-1,TGTGCCAGCAGTGAAGACAGGGCCGTGAACACTGAAGCTTTCTTT,CASSEDRAVNTEAFF
many,TRBD2,TRBV9,TRBJ2-3,TGTGCCAGCAGCAGCGGGACTTTGCCGCAGTATTTT,CASSSGTLPQYF
NA,NA,TRBV5-1,TRBJ1-3,TGTGCCAGCAGTGTGGCAGGGTCTGGAAACACCATATATTTT,CASSVAGSGNTIYF
NA,TRBD2,TRBV25-1,TRBJ2-2,TGTGCCAGCAGTCCTAGCGGGAGGGAAACCGGGGAGCTGTTTTTT,CASSPSGRETGELFF
NA,TRBD1,TRBV7-7,TRBJ2-7,TGTGCTAGCAGCCAATCGGGACAGGCTAACGAGCAGTACTTC,CASSQSGQANEQYF
few,NA,TRBV9,TRBJ2-7,TGTGCCAGCAGCGCCGGTACACTAGGTCGCGAGCAGTACTTC,CASSAGTLGREQYF
NA,TRBD1,TRBV12-3/TRBV12-4,TRBJ2-1,TGTGCCAGCTTGAGGACAGGGCTGAATGAGCAGTTCTTC,CASLRTGLNEQFF